This T cell receptor (beta chain) emerged from a study of T cell responses to AZD1222 COVID-19 vaccine. A remark on this clone: Its antigen is unidentified.

The repertoire was sequenced with immunoSEQ multiplex PCR; TCRdb's copy has only in-frame clones and lacks some. The sample holds 95,000 to 150,000 clones, approximately 91% seen once. CDR1 is SEHNR, CDR2 FQNEAQ, per germline (reference sequence). V lost 5 bases and J 0 bases, leaving 14 bases between the germline ends. The CDR3 sequence is 15 residues long. Study results and caveats: Donors were mostly white British, more females; clonal diversity possibly underestimated.

The sequences come from peripheral blood, collected on day 0 of AZD1222 vaccination. This TCR came from an adult in good health. The gene calls are TRBV7-9 and TRBJ2-7; D is possibly TRBD1 (5 bases). The CDR3 region is CASSIRALSSYEQYF. The CDR3 nucleotides read TGTGCCAGCAGCATCAGGGCCCTAAGCTCCTACGAGCAGTACTTC.